These T cell receptor beta chains were read from a single sample in a study of T cell responses to AZD1222 COVID-19 vaccine. Sequencing used immunoSEQ multiplex PCR; TCRdb keeps in-frame clones, though not all of them. The sample lists 180,000 or so clones; 85% to 95% were seen once. Material: peripheral blood, obtained on day 0 of AZD1222 vaccination. All receptors derive from an adult in good health. Each CDR3 is given with its conserved first and last residue. D genes are given only for firm matches. The size field is filled for only some rows; it gives once, few, many or a size class.

V	J	size	D	CDR3	DNA
TRBV9	TRBJ1-1	-	-	CASSVVGTHTEAFF	TGTGCCAGCAGCGTAGTCGGCACCCACACTGAAGCTTTCTTT
TRBV6-4	TRBJ2-1	-	TRBD2	CASSDLGGSRDEQFF	TGTGCCAGCAGTGACCTGGGCGGGAGTCGCGATGAGCAGTTCTTC
TRBV29-1	TRBJ2-3	-	-	CSVEGPGTDTQYF	TGCAGCGTGGAGGGCCCTGGCACAGATACGCAGTATTTT
TRBV5-1	TRBJ2-7	-	TRBD1	CASSWGTGGYEQYF	TGCGCCAGCAGCTGGGGTACAGGGGGCTACGAGCAGTACTTC
TRBV10-3	TRBJ2-1	-	TRBD1	CAISEGGQGSYNEQFF	TGTGCCATCAGTGAGGGGGGACAGGGGAGCTACAATGAGCAGTTCTTC
TRBV19	TRBJ1-2	-	TRBD1	CASSLTGFEGNGYTF	TGTGCCAGTAGTTTGACAGGGTTCGAGGGTAATGGCTACACCTTC
TRBV21-1	TRBJ2-5	-	-	CASSGLAGGPWETQYF	TGTGCCAGCTCAGGACTAGCGGGAGGGCCATGGGAGACCCAGTACTTC
TRBV27	TRBJ1-4	-	-	CASRKGPKQGYEKLFF	TGTGCCAGCAGAAAAGGCCCCAAACAGGGTTATGAAAAACTGTTTTTT
TRBV7-9	TRBJ1-1	-	TRBD1	CASSLPGGYNTEAFF	TGTGCCAGCAGCCTACCAGGGGGCTATAATACTGAAGCTTTCTTT
TRBV29-1	TRBJ1-4	few	-	CSVEEQPNEKLFF	TGCAGCGTTGAGGAACAGCCTAATGAAAAACTGTTTTTT